This T cell receptor beta chain was identified during a study of naive and memory T cell subsets. This clonotype was found many times. No antigen is known for it. Ligated cDNA underwent four rounds of PCR with nested alpha and beta constant region primers and SP2. TCRdb itself ran the UMI-ligation and nested PCR reads through MiXCR, one entry per CDR3 protein. The top ten hold 6.2% of the sample, which has tens of thousands of distinct CDR3 sequences, 6% seen once. V shed 3 bases and J 3 bases; nucleotides not matched to a gene: 3. This CDR3 contains 14 residues. Germline V gene data show CDR1 as LGHDT and CDR2 as YNNKEL (reference sequence). Whole-study findings and limits: TCRs were reportedly recovered from both biopsy types, mostly tuberculin test sites.

Treatment of the sample: skin biopsy from PPD injection site in Mantoux-positive individual. TCR cDNA received a 3' ligated oligonucleotide that carried a UMI. This chain joins TRBV3-1 and TRBJ2-3; 7 nucleotides line up with TRBD1. The clonotype originates from an adult in good health. The sample was skin, taken from a tuberculin skin test site. The CDR3: CASSHRQGTDTQYF. In nucleotides, the CDR3 is TGTGCCAGCAGCCACCGACAGGGAACAGATACGCAGTATTTT.